The 14 T cell receptor beta chains below were found in one sample sequenced in a study of identical twins. TCRdb called the 5' RACE reads again in MiXCR, with one record for every CDR3 protein. The sample includes approximately 670,000 distinct CDR3 sequences, approximately 6.1% of them seen just once. Sequencing used naive T cells sorted from blood. These receptors were collected from a man aged 18 to 35 in good health.

The table lists this clonotype with a few counts. The chain combines TRBV24-1 with TRBJ1-5; D not resolved. CDR3 length equals 14 residues. The V gene lost 2 bases and the J gene lost 4 bases, with 8 bases spanning the gap. CDR1 is KGHDR and CDR2 is SFDVKD in the germline V gene. As DNA, the CDR3 is TGTGCCACCAGTGATTCCGATCGGAATCAGCCCCAGCATTTT. Amino acid sequence: CATSDSDRNQPQHF.

The chain employs TRBV20-1 and TRBJ2-1; D unresolved. CDR3 length equals 12 residues. Looked up from germline, CDR1 is DFQATT and CDR2 is SNEGSKA (reference sequence). Trimming shortened V by 3 bases and J by 10 bases, and 13 bases separated the two germline ends. The CDR3, as DNA: TGCAGTGCTAGGGTTAACGAGGCGGAGCAGTTCTTC. It codes for CSARVNEAEQFF.

In this sample, this clonotype turned up a few times. CDR3 amino acids: CATMDAAGETQYF. CDR3 sequence (DNA): TGTGCCACCATGGACGCGGCGGGAGAGACCCAGTACTTC. The rearrangement joins TRBV10-3 to TRBJ2-5; possible D gene TRBD2, 5 bases. The CDR3 consists of 13 residues. Trimming took 10 bases from V and 4 from J, leaving 16 bases between them. The germline V gene has CDR1 ENHRY and CDR2 SYGVKD.

This chain links TRBV6-1 with TRBJ2-4, with 8 bases lining up with TRBD2. J gave up 3 bases and V 6 bases, and 7 bases lay outside the gene matches. The CDR3 totals 15 residues. Germline CDR1 reads MNHNS; CDR2 reads SASEGT. This CDR3 is CASRSGRDHKNIQYF. CDR3 nucleotide sequence: TGTGCCAGCAGAAGCGGGAGAGACCACAAAAACATTCAGTACTTC.

This clonotype was observed at least ten times. The chain employs TRBV7-9 and TRBJ2-1, with 11 bases lining up with TRBD2. The CDR3 runs 16 residues. V dropped 3 bases and J dropped 8; count of bases not matched to a gene: 9. CDR1 and CDR2 (germline): SEHNR, FQNEAQ (reference sequence). The CDR3 sequence is CASSFSGRARTDEQFF. In DNA form, the CDR3 reads TGTGCCAGCAGCTTTAGCGGGAGGGCCCGAACGGATGAGCAGTTCTTC.

This clonotype was counted many times. The J gene is TRBJ2-7, the V gene TRBV10-2; 11 bases match TRBD2. The J segment lost 5 bases and the V segment lost 3 bases, leaving 3 bases of the junction unmatched. Germline V CDR1 and CDR2: WSHSY, SAAADI. The CDR3 covers 14 residues. The CDR3 here is CASSEKLAGDEQYV. CDR3 nucleotide sequence: TGCGCCAGCAGTGAAAAACTAGCGGGAGACGAGCAGTACGTC.

This clonotype was seen a few times. This chain links TRBV27 with TRBJ1-4; D not certain. V lost 6 bases, J lost 8 bases, and 10 bases lay in between. The germline CDR1 and CDR2 sequences are MNHEY and SMNVEV (reference sequence). The CDR3 runs to 12 residues. CDR3 in amino acids: CASRFLGEKLFF. Here the CDR3 DNA reads TGTGCCAGCAGGTTTCTAGGGGAAAAACTGTTTTTT.

This clonotype was seen repeatedly, ten times or more. This sequence joins TRBV20-1 and TRBJ2-3, with D perhaps assigned TRBD1 or TRBD2 (5 bases each). This CDR3 has 14 residues. Trimming removed 6 bases from V and 6 bases from J, with 19 bases in between. Germline values: CDR1 DFQATT, CDR2 SNEGSKA (reference sequence). This CDR3 reads CSATGTPRWDTQYF. The DNA of the CDR3 is TGCAGTGCGACCGGGACCCCCCGGTGGGATACGCAGTATTTT.

This clonotype was detected only a few times. J is TRBJ2-7 and V is TRBV7-2, with 9 bases fitting TRBD1. The CDR3 is made up of 14 amino acids. V shed 4 bases and J 5 bases; nucleotides not matched to a gene: 6. Germline V gene lookup returns CDR1 SGHTA and CDR2 FQGNSA. The chain's CDR3 is CASSSGQGRNEQYF. The CDR3 bases are TGTGCCAGCAGCTCGGGACAGGGTAGGAACGAGCAGTACTTC.

This clonotype was counted at least ten times. The chain combines TRBV10-2 with TRBJ1-1; D might be TRBD1 (5 bases). V was cut by 11 bases and J by 0 bases, with 13 bases left in between. Germline CDR1 is WSHSY and CDR2 is SAAADI. CDR3 size: 13 residues. This CDR3 reads CAGSRALNTEAFF. For the CDR3, the DNA is TGCGCCGGATCCAGGGCCCTGAACACTGAAGCTTTCTTT.

This chain uses TRBV14 with TRBJ2-1; TRBD2 is a possible D gene (5 bases). This CDR3 has 19 residues. CDR1 is SGHDN and CDR2 is FVKESK in the germline V gene. The ends were cut back, 0 bases at V and 8 bases at J, with 26 bases in the middle. The CDR3 loop is CASSQDWIRGEGVLDEQFF. In nucleotides, the CDR3 is TGTGCCAGCAGCCAAGATTGGATCCGCGGTGAGGGAGTTTTAGATGAGCAGTTCTTC.

This clonotype came up a few times. The DNA for the CDR3 is TGCGCCAGCAGCCAAAACGGATTAGCCGAAGGAGCTTTCTTT. As protein: CASSQNGLAEGAFF. The chain has TRBV4-1 and TRBJ1-1; D remains ambiguous. CDR1 and CDR2 (germline): MGHRA, YSYEKL. The CDR3 covers 14 residues. Trimming removed 2 bases from V and 10 bases from J, with 17 bases in between.

The chain carries TRBV19 and TRBJ2-1, with D uncertain. Trimming left V 3 bases short and J 7 bases short, with 10 bases between. The CDR3 runs 13 residues. The V gene's germline CDR1 is LNHDA and CDR2 SQIVND (reference sequence). The CDR3 DNA follows: TGTGCCAGTAGTATTACAAGTAGGAATGAGCAGTTCTTC. This codes for CASSITSRNEQFF.

There are many counts of this clonotype. The chain employs TRBV20-1 and TRBJ2-7, with TRBD2 identical over 11 bases. The V gene's germline CDR1 is DFQATT and CDR2 SNEGSKA (reference sequence). V was pared by 6 bases and J by 2 bases, with 6 bases of the junction left unmatched. CDR3 length equals 14 residues. The CDR3 is CSASTSGGAYEQYF. The CDR3 DNA sequence: TGCAGTGCCAGTACTAGCGGGGGAGCCTACGAGCAGTACTTC.